This T cell receptor (beta chain) emerged from a study of blood T cell repertoires in COVID-19. Study information: COVID-19 samples, acute and convalescent, were from the United States, Italy and Spain. PBMCs, B-cell-depleted T cells, or T cells provided the cDNA or gDNA that made up the material.

Seattle patient enrollment occurred during active infection, with longitudinal follow-up thereafter. Methods used by the authors: Reference gene primer amplification gave nucleated cell count estimates. Sequenced by immunoSEQ multiplex PCR; TCRdb stores in-frame clones only, minus some. V, J and clone size were drawn from that table, and D and trimming were deduced from the DNA. There are 200,000 to 250,000 clones in the sample; 75% to 85% occur only once, and 8% to 9% lies in the top ten. The CDR3 length is 17 residues. CDR1 SGHDN and CDR2 FVKESK come from the germline V gene. Trimming pared 5 bases from V and 1 base from J, leaving 19 bases between.

The receptor was isolated from a woman over 75 with COVID-19, enrolled during active disease. The chain has TRBV14 and TRBJ2-3; D is unclear. Specimen: peripheral blood. The CDR3 loop is CASSKKGYSWGTDTQYF. The CDR3 bases are TGTGCCAGCAGCAAGAAAGGCTATAGCTGGGGCACAGATACGCAGTATTTT.